What follows are 9 T cell receptor beta chains derived from one specimen sequenced in a study of cytomegalovirus exposure and HLA in healthy donors. In the PCR, 60 Vbeta and 13 Jbeta primers were used. TCRdb keeps only in-frame clones here, not all; method: immunoSEQ multiplex PCR. The repertoire has over 150,000 clones, over 75% of them found once; the top ten carry about 2.7%. The specimen sequenced was PBMCs. The receptor set was obtained from a woman under 40 in good health and CMV-seronegative.

V and J are TRBV28 and TRBJ2-1; 11 bases line up with TRBD2. Germline lookup yields CDR1 MDHEN and CDR2 SYDVKM. V gave up 1 base and J gave up 9 bases; unmatched junction bases: 8. The CDR3 runs to 16 residues. The CDR3 loop reads CASSLSLAGGTSEQFF. CDR3 DNA sequence: TGTGCCAGCAGTTTATCCCTAGCGGGAGGTACGAGTGAGCAGTTCTTC.

This chain connects TRBV7-9 to TRBJ2-1; the match to TRBD2 covers 10 bases. Trimming at V came to 3 bases and at J to 6 bases, leaving 2 bases not matched to a gene. Germline values: CDR1 SEHNR, CDR2 FQNEAQ (reference sequence). CDR3 length: 14 amino acids. The CDR3 region is CASSFSGGPNEQFF. In DNA form, the CDR3 reads TGTGCCAGCAGCTTTAGCGGGGGGCCCAATGAGCAGTTCTTC.

This chain connects TRBV5-6 to TRBJ2-5; tentatively, D is TRBD1 (7 bases). Germline CDR1 is SGHDT and CDR2 is YYEEEE. This CDR3 is built from 15 residues. V was pared by 4 bases and J by 4 bases, with 17 bases between. In DNA, the CDR3 is TGTGCCAGCAGCGGACTATCAGGGGGACGAGAGACCCAGTACTTC. Its protein product is CASSGLSGGRETQYF.

The V call is TRBV7-2, the J call TRBJ2-2; D possibly corresponds to TRBD2 (6 bases). Trimming left V 1 base short and J 6 bases short, with 9 bases between. The CDR3 contains 14 residues. The germline V gene encodes CDR1 SGHTA and CDR2 FQGNSA. The CDR3 DNA sequence: TGTGCCAGCAGCTTAGGACTAGGTCCCGGGGAGCTGTTTTTT. Encoded protein: CASSLGLGPGELFF. Looking up the rest from reference TRBV7-2 and TRBJ2-2 gives the full variable domain: GAGVSQSPSNKVTEKGKDVELRCDPISGHTALYWYRQSLGQGLEFLIYFQGNSAPDKSGLPSDRFSAERTGGSVSTLTIQRTQQEDSAVYLCASSLGLGPGELFFGEGSRLTVL.

The chain carries TRBV28 and TRBJ2-5, with 7 bases aligning to TRBD1. This CDR3 has 13 residues. The germline V gene encodes CDR1 MDHEN and CDR2 SYDVKM. With V trimmed by 6 bases and J by 4 bases, 5 bases remained unmatched. The CDR3 loop is CASRYRDRETQYF. The CDR3 DNA reads as TGTGCCAGCAGATACCGGGACAGAGAGACCCAGTACTTC.

As DNA, the CDR3 is TGTGCCAGCAGCGGCGGACAGGGCCATCAGCCCCAGCATTTT. Protein sequence: CASSGGQGHQPQHF. This rearrangement joins TRBV5-5 to TRBJ1-5; 8 bases are shared with TRBD1. This CDR3 spans 14 amino acids. V trimming: 4 bases; J trimming: 5 bases; junction bases outside the gene matches: 5. CDR1 is SGHKS, CDR2 YYEKEE, per germline (reference sequence).

V gene TRBV15 combines with J gene TRBJ1-5; 8 bases agree with TRBD1. The germline V gene encodes CDR1 LNHNV and CDR2 YYDKDF (reference sequence). This CDR3 has 13 amino acids. J gave up 7 bases and V 5 bases, and 4 bases lay outside the gene matches. For the CDR3, the DNA is TGTGCCACCAGCGGACAGGGACGACAGCCCCAGCATTTT. Its protein is CATSGQGRQPQHF.

The V gene is TRBV27, the J gene TRBJ2-7; 8 bases fit TRBD1. Per germline, CDR1 MNHEY and CDR2 SMNVEV (reference sequence). The CDR3 contains 16 residues. The V and J ends lost 7 bases and 5 bases, in that order; junction bases with no gene match: 16. In nucleotides, the CDR3 is TGTGCCAGCACCAAAGCAGGGGGCTGGGGGTTCGACGAGCAGTACTTC. Translation: CASTKAGGWGFDEQYF.

The J gene is TRBJ2-6, the V gene TRBV6-1, with a weak D call TRBD2 (5 bases). The V end was cut by 6 bases, the J end by 0 bases, with 9 bases between. The CDR3 consists of 15 residues. CDR1 MNHNS and CDR2 SASEGT come from the germline V gene. CDR3 sequence: CASREASSGANVLTF. CDR3 in DNA: TGTGCCAGCAGGGAGGCGAGCTCTGGGGCCAACGTCCTGACTTTC.